The source of this T cell receptor (beta chain) is a study of metastatic and nonmetastatic thyroid tumors. About the research overall: Peripheral blood and tumor or nodule samples from malignant and benign thyroid patients were compared.

The trim removed 5 bases at V and 8 bases at J, leaving 11 bases unmatched. CDR1 and CDR2 (germline): SGHVS, FQNEAQ. The CDR3 has 15 amino acids. Every patient underwent thyroid surgery untreated. Authors' data handling: To classify distant metastasis in papillary thyroid cancer, a model was built from CDR3 differences across clinicopathological groups. TCRdb re-clonotyped the PCR reads via MiXCR. What appears here as the V and J calls and clone size reflects TCRdb's work, not the paper's. The sample consists of around 16,000 clones, approximately 30% of them appearing once. The rearrangement uses TRBV7-8 and TRBJ2-1, with TRBD2 identical over 8 bases. Sequencing was performed on adjacent normal tissue. The sequence was collected from a female donor with papillary thyroid cancer or a benign thyroid nodule (not recorded which). Some clones in this sample may be carry-over from other donors' samples. The CDR3 nucleotides are TGTGCCAGCAGCCCAGGGACTAGTCCCGATCATGAGCAGTTCTTC. This gives the protein CASSPGTSPDHEQFF. Based on the CDR3 plus reference TRBV7-8 and TRBJ2-1, the full variable domain is GAGVSQSPRYKVAKRGQDVALRCDPISGHVSLFWYQQALGQGPEFLTYFQNEAQLDKSGLPSDRFFAERPEGSVSTLKIQRTQQEDSAVYLCASSPGTSPDHEQFFGPGTRLTVL.